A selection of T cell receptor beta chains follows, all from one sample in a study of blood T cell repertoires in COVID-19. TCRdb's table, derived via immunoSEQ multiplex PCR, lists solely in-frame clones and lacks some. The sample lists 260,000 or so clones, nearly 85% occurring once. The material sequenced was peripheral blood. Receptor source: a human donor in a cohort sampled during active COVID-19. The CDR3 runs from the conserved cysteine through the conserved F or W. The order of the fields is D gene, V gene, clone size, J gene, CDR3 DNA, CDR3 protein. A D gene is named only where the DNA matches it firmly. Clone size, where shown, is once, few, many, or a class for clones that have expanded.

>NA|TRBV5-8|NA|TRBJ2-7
TGTGCCAGCAGTTCCGCTCCGGGGATGGAGTACGAGCAGTACTTC
CASSSAPGMEYEQYF
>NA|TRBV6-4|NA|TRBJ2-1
TGTGCCAGCAGTGATCGGTACAATGAGCAGTTCTTC
CASSDRYNEQFF
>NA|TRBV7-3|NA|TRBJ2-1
TGTGCCAGCAGCTTATTCGGGACTGACTACAATGAGCAGTTCTTC
CASSLFGTDYNEQFF
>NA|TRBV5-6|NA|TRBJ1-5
TGTGCCAGCAGCTTTAGAGGGAGCAATCAGCCCCAGCATTTT
CASSFRGSNQPQHF
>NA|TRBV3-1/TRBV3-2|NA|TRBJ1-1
TGTGCCAGCAGCCAGGGGGCTTTTGGGAACACTGAAGCTTTCTTT
CASSQGAFGNTEAFF
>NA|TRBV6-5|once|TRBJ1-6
TGTGCCAGCAGCAGGACTGCTATACTGAATTCACCCCTCCACTTT
CASSRTAILNSPLHF
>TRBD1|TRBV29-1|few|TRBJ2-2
TGCAGCGCCGTCGGACAGGGAGGAAACGGGGAGCTGTTTTTT
CSAVGQGGNGELFF
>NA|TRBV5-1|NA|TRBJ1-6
TGCGCCAGCAGCTTGGCCGAGAATTCACCCCTCCACTTT
CASSLAENSPLHF
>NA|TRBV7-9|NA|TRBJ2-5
TGTGCCAGCAGCTTGGATACGGGGCAAGAGACCCAGTACTTC
CASSLDTGQETQYF
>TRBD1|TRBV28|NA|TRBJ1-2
TGTGCCAGCAGTTTGAGGCGTACAGGGGGAGCTAACTATGGCTACACCTTC
CASSLRRTGGANYGYTF
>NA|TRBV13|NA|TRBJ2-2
TGTGCCAGCAGCCTGGGCAGGCGAGCGAACACCGGGGAGCTGTTTTTT
CASSLGRRANTGELFF
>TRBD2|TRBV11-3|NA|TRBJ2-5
TGTGCCAGCAGCTCAGCGGGAGATCGAGAGACCCAGTACTTC
CASSSAGDRETQYF
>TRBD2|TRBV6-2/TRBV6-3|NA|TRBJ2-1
TGTGCCAGCAGCCATTGGCGGGGGGATCGCAATGAGCAGTTCTTC
CASSHWRGDRNEQFF
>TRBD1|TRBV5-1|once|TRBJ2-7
TGCGCCAGCCGAAGGGGGCTCGCCTCCTACGAGCAGTACTTC
CASRRGLASYEQYF
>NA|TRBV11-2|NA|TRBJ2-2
TGTGCCAGCAGCTCTTATGGGGCGGGACAGATGAACACCGGGGAGCTGTTTTTT
CASSSYGAGQMNTGELFF
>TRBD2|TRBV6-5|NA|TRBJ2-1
TGTGCCAGCAGTCCGATAGCGGGATACTACAATGAGCAGTTCTTC
CASSPIAGYYNEQFF
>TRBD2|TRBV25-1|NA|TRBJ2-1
TGTGCCAGCAGAGGAGCGGGGCCCAGTATTAGCTATTACAATGAGCAGTTCTTC
CASRGAGPSISYYNEQFF
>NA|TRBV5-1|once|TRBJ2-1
TGCGCCAGCTTGAAGAGAGCGGGTTCCTACAATGAGCAGTTCTTC
CASLKRAGSYNEQFF
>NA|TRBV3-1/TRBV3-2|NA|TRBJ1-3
TGTGCCAGCAGCCAATTCCACCCTGCGGCAGCTCGACCTGGAAACACCATATATTTT
CASSQFHPAAARPGNTIYF
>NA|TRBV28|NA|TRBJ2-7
TGTGCCAGCAGTCCAGGGGCCTGGACGTACGAGCAGTACTTC
CASSPGAWTYEQYF
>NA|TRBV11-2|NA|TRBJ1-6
TGTGCCAGCAGCCCAGGGAGGACGGTGTATTCACCCCTCCACTTT
CASSPGRTVYSPLHF
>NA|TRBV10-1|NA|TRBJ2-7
TGCGCCAGCAGTGTCTACAGATCCTACGAGCAGTACTTC
CASSVYRSYEQYF
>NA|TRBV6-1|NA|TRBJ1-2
TGTGCCAGCAGTGAGTCGCTAGGGGGCTATGGCTACACCTTC
CASSESLGGYGYTF
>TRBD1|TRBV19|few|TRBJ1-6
TGTGCCAGGGGACAGGGTGATTCACCCCTCCACTTT
CARGQGDSPLHF
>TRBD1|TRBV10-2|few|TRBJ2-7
TGCGCCAGCAAACGACAGGGGGCCCCTCACGAGCAGTACTTC
CASKRQGAPHEQYF
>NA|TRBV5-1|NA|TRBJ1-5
TGCGCCAGCAGCTTGGTGGGGGGTACGCAGCCCCAGCATTTT
CASSLVGGTQPQHF
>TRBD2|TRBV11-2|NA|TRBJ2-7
TGTGCCAGCAGCTTAAGACTAGCGGGTTCGTACGAGCAGTACTTC
CASSLRLAGSYEQYF
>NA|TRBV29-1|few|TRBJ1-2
TGCAGCGTTGCAAATACAGGAAACTATGGCTACACCTTC
CSVANTGNYGYTF
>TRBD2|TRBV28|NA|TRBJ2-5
TGTGCCAGCAAGGGGAGCGGGGGGGCAGGAGAGACCCAGTACTTC
CASKGSGGAGETQYF
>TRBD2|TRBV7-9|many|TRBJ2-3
TGTGCCAGCAGCATTAGCGGGGGAAGCACAGATACGCAGTATTTT
CASSISGGSTDTQYF
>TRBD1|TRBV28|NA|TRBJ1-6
TGTGCCAGCAGTCCAACAGGGGGCCAATATAATTCACCCCTCCACTTT
CASSPTGGQYNSPLHF
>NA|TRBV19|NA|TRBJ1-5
TGTGCCAGTACCTCCTCGACAGCCGGTCAGCCCCAGCATTTT
CASTSSTAGQPQHF
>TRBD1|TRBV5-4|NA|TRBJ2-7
TGTGCCAGCAGCAGACAGGGGACCTACGAGCAGTACTTC
CASSRQGTYEQYF
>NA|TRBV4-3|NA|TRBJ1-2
TGCGCCAGCAGCCCTCATAAGACAGGAGGATATGGCTACACCTTC
CASSPHKTGGYGYTF
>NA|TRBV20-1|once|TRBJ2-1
TGCAGTGCTAGAGGCGGGTGGAAGCAGTTCTTC
CSARGGWKQFF
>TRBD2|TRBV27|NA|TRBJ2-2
TGTGCCAGCACCACTAGCGGGAGGATCACCGGGGAGCTGTTTTTT
CASTTSGRITGELFF
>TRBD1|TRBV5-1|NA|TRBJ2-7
TGCGCCAGCAGCCCCGCTCAGGGGGCGGTGGTCTACGAGCAGTACTTC
CASSPAQGAVVYEQYF
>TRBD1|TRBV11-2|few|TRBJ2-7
TGTGCCAGCAGAACGGGACAGTCCTACGAGCAGTACTTC
CASRTGQSYEQYF
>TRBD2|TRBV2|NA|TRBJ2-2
TGTGCCAGCACTTTAGCGGGGGCCGGGACCGGGGAGCTGTTTTTT
CASTLAGAGTGELFF
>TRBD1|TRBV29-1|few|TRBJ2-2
TGCAGCGTTTCCGGACAGGGGATAACGTCGAACACCGGGGAGCTGTTTTTT
CSVSGQGITSNTGELFF
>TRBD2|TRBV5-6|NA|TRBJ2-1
TGTGCCAGCAGCTGGGAGCGGGGTAGTGAGCAGTTCTTC
CASSWERGSEQFF
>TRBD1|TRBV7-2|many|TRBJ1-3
TGTGCCAGCAGCTTAAGGACACAGGGGGTGGCTGGAAACACCATATATTTT
CASSLRTQGVAGNTIYF
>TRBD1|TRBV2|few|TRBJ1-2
TGTGCCAGCAGTGTTGGACAGGACCATCTCTATGGCTACACCTTC
CASSVGQDHLYGYTF